These 28 T cell receptor beta chains share one sample of origin, sequenced in a study of blood T cell repertoires in COVID-19 (TCRdb year 2020). Library method: the immunoSEQ multiplex PCR assay. TCRdb holds this immuneACCESS table with in-frame rearrangements only. Some clones are missing; in checked studies, unresolved V genes explain under half, and the rest has no known cause. The sample table records fewer than 150,000 clones; 75% to 85% of these occur just once. About 4.3% of the sample goes to the ten largest clones. The sequenced sample was peripheral blood. These receptors all stem from a woman over 75 with acute or convalescent COVID-19.

This clone appeared once. The gene calls are TRBV4-1 and TRBJ1-6; 7 nucleotides agree with TRBD1. Trimming at V came to 2 bases and at J to 6 bases, leaving 7 bases not matched to a gene. The length of the CDR3 is 16 residues. Germline lookup yields CDR1 MGHRA and CDR2 YSYEKL. This CDR3 reads CASSQQPGQSNSPLHF. The DNA for the CDR3 is TGCGCCAGCAGCCAACAACCGGGACAGAGTAATTCACCCCTCCACTTT.

This clone turned up a few times. J is TRBJ2-7 and V is TRBV7-8; TRBD2 might be the D (5 bases). Germline V lookup: CDR1 SGHVS, CDR2 FQNEAQ. The V end was cut by 5 bases, the J end by 1 base, with 12 bases between. The CDR3 length is 14 residues. The CDR3 DNA follows: TGTGCCAGCAGCCCCTTGCGGGTTTCCTACGAGCAGTACTTC. Translation gives CASSPLRVSYEQYF.

CDR3 in DNA: TGTGCCACCAGTAAAGACAGGGGGTACTACAATGAGCAGTTCTTC. It is translated as CATSKDRGYYNEQFF. This chain links TRBV24-1 with TRBJ2-1; 9 nucleotides align to TRBD1. The length of the CDR3 is 15 residues. Germline V gene lookup returns CDR1 KGHDR and CDR2 SFDVKD. Germline trimming cut 6 bases from V and 3 bases from J; bases unmatched to any gene: 5.

The chain couples TRBV24-1 to TRBJ2-7; 9 bases agree with TRBD1. The CDR3 loop spans 15 amino acids. Looked up from germline, CDR1 is KGHDR and CDR2 is SFDVKD. The junction had 9 bases not matched to a gene; V was cut back by 3 bases and J by 7 bases. The CDR3 DNA reads TGTGCCACCAGTGATCCGGGGACAGGGCTTCGGGAGCAGTACTTC. It is translated as CATSDPGTGLREQYF.

This sequence joins TRBV3-1 (or the pseudogene TRBV3-2) and TRBJ1-4, with a weak D call TRBD1 (5 bases). The CDR3 runs 13 residues. In germline, CDR1 is LGHDT, CDR2 YNNKEL (reference sequence). Trimming pared 8 bases from V and 7 bases from J, leaving 14 bases between. In nucleotides, the CDR3 is TGTGCCAGCGCGGGGGATGATGGTGAAAAACTGTTTTTT. Translated: CASAGDDGEKLFF.

CDR3 sequence reads: CASRTPEAGKEEKLFF. The DNA of the CDR3 is TGTGCCAGCAGGACCCCCGAGGCGGGAAAAGAGGAAAAACTGTTTTTT. The J gene is TRBJ1-4, the V gene TRBV19; D ambiguous. The CDR3 length is 16 residues. Germline V CDR1 and CDR2: LNHDA, SQIVND (reference sequence). Between the trimmed V and J ends, which lost 9 bases and 8 bases, there was a span of 25 bases.

The chain uses TRBV13 and TRBJ1-3; TRBD1 aligns across 7 bases. The CDR3 has 16 residues. CDR1 is PRHDT, CDR2 FYEKMQ, per germline (reference sequence). Trimming removed 4 bases from V and 4 bases from J; junction bases left unmatched: 10. The chain's CDR3 is CASSSIWGQTGNTIYF. The CDR3 bases are TGTGCCAGCAGCTCAATCTGGGGACAGACGGGAAACACCATATATTTT.

The V gene is TRBV19, the J gene TRBJ1-2; 7 positions match TRBD1. CDR1 LNHDA and CDR2 SQIVND come from the germline V gene (reference sequence). Trimming took 3 bases from V and 5 from J; bases not matched to a gene: 3. The CDR3 spans 13 residues. The DNA for the CDR3 is TGTGCCAGTAGTATCTCGGGACAGTATGGCTACACCTTC. Its protein product is CASSISGQYGYTF.

The chain carries TRBV21-1 and TRBJ1-5; the table's D call of TRBD1 was not tested on the DNA. TRBV21-1 is a documented pseudogene. The CDR3 totals 18 residues. The CDR3 DNA sequence: TGTGCCAGCAGCAAAGCTCAGGGGGCAACTCGTAGCAATCAGCCCCAGCATTTT. This translates into CASSKAQGATRSNQPQHF.

The V gene is TRBV29-1, the J gene TRBJ2-6; the D is unclear. This CDR3 is 12 amino acids long. Looked up from germline, CDR1 is SQVTM and CDR2 is ANQGSEA. V was cut by 6 bases and J by 1 base, with 4 bases left in between. CDR3 sequence (DNA): TGCAGCGTCAGATCTGGGGCCAACGTCCTGACTTTC. Translating gives CSVRSGANVLTF.

This rearrangement joins TRBV11-2 to TRBJ1-6; 8 nucleotides agree with TRBD1. Unmatched junction bases numbered 8, after V lost 1 base and J lost 6 bases. The CDR3 runs 17 residues. The germline V gene has CDR1 SGHAT and CDR2 FQNNGV. The CDR3 DNA reads as TGTGCCAGCAGCTTAGTCGGCGGGCAGGGGGCTAATTCACCCCTCCACTTT. It translates to CASSLVGGQGANSPLHF.

V gene TRBV5-1 combines with J gene TRBJ2-2; possibly TRBD1 for D (5 bases). This CDR3 spans 17 amino acids. The V gene's germline CDR1 is SGHRS and CDR2 YFSETQ. V lost 0 bases and J lost 0, with 12 bases in between. CDR3 loop: CASSLDIRAANTGELFF. CDR3 DNA: TGCGCCAGCAGCTTGGACATCAGGGCCGCGAACACCGGGGAGCTGTTTTTT.

In its sample, this clone was seen once. J is TRBJ2-1 and V is TRBV5-6; D is possibly TRBD2 (5 bases). Germline CDR1 SGHDT, CDR2 YYEEEE. This CDR3 spans 19 amino acids. The V gene lost 5 bases and the J gene lost 0 bases, with 24 bases spanning the gap. Here the CDR3 DNA reads TGTGCCAGCAGAATAGGCTTAGCGCTAAAGGAGATCTCCTACAATGAGCAGTTCTTC. This translates into CASRIGLALKEISYNEQFF.

The rearrangement links TRBV19 to TRBJ2-2; the D gene is possibly TRBD1 (6 bases). CDR3 size: 16 residues. V lost 4 bases and J 5 bases, leaving 17 bases between the germline ends. The germline V gene encodes CDR1 LNHDA and CDR2 SQIVND (reference sequence). The CDR3 protein is CASSTRGGSPTGELFF. In nucleotides, the CDR3 is TGTGCCAGTAGTACTCGAGGGGGAAGTCCAACCGGGGAGCTGTTTTTT. Filled out from reference TRBV19 and TRBJ2-2, the complete variable domain reads DGGITQSPKYLFRKEGQNVTLSCEQNLNHDAMYWYRQDPGQGLRLIYYSQIVNDFQKGDIAEGYSVSREKKESFPLTVTSAQKNPTAFYLCASSTRGGSPTGELFFGEGSRLTVL.

This clone was picked up one time. The chain carries TRBV2 and TRBJ1-1; 8 bases are shared with TRBD1. Looked up from germline, CDR1 is SNHLY and CDR2 is FYNNEI. Trimming cost V 2 bases and J 5 bases; bases outside gene matches: 4. This CDR3 is built from 14 residues. In DNA form, the CDR3 reads TGTGCCAGCAGTGAATACAGGGGGGGGACTGAAGCTTTCTTT. It codes for CASSEYRGGTEAFF.

This clone came up a few times. The chain joins TRBV5-6 to TRBJ2-7; 7 nucleotides line up with TRBD2. Trimming took 2 bases from V and 2 from J; bases not matched to a gene: 7. Germline-derived CDR1 and CDR2 are SGHDT and YYEEEE. This CDR3 has 15 amino acids. The CDR3 loop reads CASSFSSGVAYEQYF. The CDR3 coding sequence is TGTGCCAGCAGCTTCTCCAGCGGGGTTGCCTACGAGCAGTACTTC. Together with reference TRBV5-6 and TRBJ2-7, the CDR3 gives the full variable domain: DAGVTQSPTHLIKTRGQQVTLRCSPKSGHDTVSWYQQALGQGPQFIFQYYEEEERQRGNFPDRFSGHQFPNYSSELNVNALLLGDSALYLCASSFSSGVAYEQYFGPGTRLTVT.

V usage is TRBV24-1 and J usage is TRBJ2-3; 10 bases are a match to TRBD1. The CDR3 is 13 amino acids. Per germline, CDR1 KGHDR and CDR2 SFDVKD. V dropped 9 bases and J dropped 7; count of bases not matched to a gene: 6. The CDR3: CATGTGDIHTQYF. Here the CDR3 DNA reads TGTGCCACCGGGACAGGGGACATTCATACGCAGTATTTT.

This chain connects TRBV3-1 (or the pseudogene TRBV3-2) to TRBJ2-1, with TRBD2 as a possible D gene (5 bases). The CDR3 runs to 15 residues. The germline V gene has CDR1 LGHDT and CDR2 YNNKEL (reference sequence). V shed 3 bases and J shed 2 bases, with 11 bases lying between them. CDR3 in amino acids: CASSHTSFAYNEQFF. The CDR3 coding sequence is TGTGCCAGCAGCCACACTAGTTTCGCCTACAATGAGCAGTTCTTC.

The V and J genes are TRBV9 and TRBJ2-3, with D perhaps matching TRBD1 (5 bases). CDR1 is SGDLS, CDR2 YYNGEE, per germline. Trimming stripped 2 bases from V and 1 base from J, with 14 bases between. This CDR3 is 16 amino acids long. The CDR3 DNA follows: TGTGCCAGCAGCGTCGACAGTTATTACCGCACAGATACGCAGTATTTT. Translation: CASSVDSYYRTDTQYF.

This clone was seen only once. The chain is built from TRBV7-6 and TRBJ2-3; D not certain. Trimming left V 5 bases short and J 4 bases short, with 10 bases between. The CDR3 consists of 13 residues. CDR1 is SGHVS, CDR2 FNYEAQ, per germline. The CDR3 bases are TGTGCCAGCAGCGCCTACTTGTCAGATACGCAGTATTTT. Protein sequence: CASSAYLSDTQYF.

V usage is TRBV29-1 and J usage is TRBJ2-3, with TRBD2 identical over 10 bases. CDR1 SQVTM and CDR2 ANQGSEA come from the germline V gene. The length of the CDR3 is 14 residues. Trimming at V came to 4 bases and at J to 6 bases, leaving 7 bases not matched to a gene. The DNA for the CDR3 is TGCAGCGTTGGTGGTCTAGCGGGGGTCGATACGCAGTATTTT. It is translated as CSVGGLAGVDTQYF.

The chain combines TRBV11-2 with TRBJ2-5; tentative D call: TRBD1 (5 bases). The V gene's germline CDR1 is SGHAT and CDR2 FQNNGV. The CDR3 consists of 14 residues. The ends were cut back, 0 bases at V and 4 bases at J, with 9 bases in the middle. The CDR3 sequence is CASSLDLGRETQYF. The CDR3 region has the DNA TGTGCCAGCAGCTTAGATCTGGGGCGAGAGACCCAGTACTTC. The full variable domain, in which reference TRBV11-2 and TRBJ2-5 provide the parts outside the CDR3, is EAGVAQSPRYKIIEKRQSVAFWCNPISGHATLYWYQQILGQGPKLLIQFQNNGVVDDSQLPKDRFSAERLKGVDSTLKIQPAKLEDSAVYLCASSLDLGRETQYFGPGTRLLVL.

This rearrangement joins TRBV6-2 or TRBV6-3 to TRBJ1-2, with D possibly TRBD1 on 6 matching bases. V was pared by 8 bases and J by 4 bases, with 14 bases between. CDR3 length: 13 residues. Germline V lookup: CDR1 MNHEY, CDR2 SVGEGT. This CDR3 is CASGHRALYGYTF. Here the CDR3 DNA reads TGTGCCAGCGGCCACAGGGCCCTCTATGGCTACACCTTC.

The rearrangement links TRBV5-1 to TRBJ1-1; weak D call: TRBD1 (6 bases). Germline CDR1 SGHRS, CDR2 YFSETQ. V was cut by 3 bases and J by 0 bases, with 9 bases left in between. The CDR3 consists of 14 residues. CDR3 DNA sequence: TGCGCCAGCAGCTCCGGACAGATGAACACTGAAGCTTTCTTT. Protein sequence: CASSSGQMNTEAFF.

This chain uses TRBV11-2 with TRBJ2-1, with D hard to call. This CDR3 contains 12 residues. V was pared by 10 bases and J by 4 bases, with 11 bases between. CDR1 is SGHAT and CDR2 is FQNNGV in the germline V gene. Here the CDR3 reads CANTVTYNEQFF. In DNA form, the CDR3 reads TGTGCCAATACGGTCACTTACAATGAGCAGTTCTTC.

The chain employs TRBV7-9 and TRBJ2-7, with 11 positions matching TRBD2. Germline loops: CDR1 SEHNR, CDR2 FQNEAQ (reference sequence). V was clipped by 0 bases and J by 3 bases; unmatched bases: 7. This CDR3 has 17 amino acids. The CDR3 sequence is CASSLALGTSGHYEQYF. The CDR3 region has the DNA TGTGCCAGCAGCTTAGCGCTCGGGACTAGCGGACACTACGAGCAGTACTTC.

The chain couples TRBV9 to TRBJ2-7, with 7 bases identical to TRBD2. CDR1 SGDLS and CDR2 YYNGEE come from the germline V gene. The CDR3 loop spans 14 amino acids. Trimming at V came to 3 bases and at J to 2 bases, leaving 5 bases not matched to a gene. The CDR3 is CASSEGAGAYEQYF. The CDR3 DNA reads TGTGCCAGCAGCGAAGGGGCGGGAGCCTACGAGCAGTACTTC.

This clone was seen only once. The CDR3, as DNA: TGTGCCAGCAGTCGCCGGGACAGGGAAGGCGCTAACACTGAAGCTTTCTTT. Encoded protein: CASSRRDREGANTEAFF. The chain links TRBV6-6 to TRBJ1-1; TRBD1 matches at 9 bases. This CDR3 spans 17 amino acids. The trim removed 5 bases at V and 2 bases at J, leaving 12 bases unmatched. Germline lookup yields CDR1 MNHNY and CDR2 SVGAGI (reference sequence).